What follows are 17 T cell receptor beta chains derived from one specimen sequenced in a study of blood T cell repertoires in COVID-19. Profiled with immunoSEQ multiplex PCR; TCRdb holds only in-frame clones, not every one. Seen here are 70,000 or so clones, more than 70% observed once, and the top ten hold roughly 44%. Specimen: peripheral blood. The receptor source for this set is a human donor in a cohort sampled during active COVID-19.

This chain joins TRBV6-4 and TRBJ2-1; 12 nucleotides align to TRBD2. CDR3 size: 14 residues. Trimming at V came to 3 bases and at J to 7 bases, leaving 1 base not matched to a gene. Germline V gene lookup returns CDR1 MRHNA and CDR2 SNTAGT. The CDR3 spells CASSDGTSGNEQFF. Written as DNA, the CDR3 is TGTGCCAGCAGTGATGGGACTAGCGGGAATGAGCAGTTCTTC.

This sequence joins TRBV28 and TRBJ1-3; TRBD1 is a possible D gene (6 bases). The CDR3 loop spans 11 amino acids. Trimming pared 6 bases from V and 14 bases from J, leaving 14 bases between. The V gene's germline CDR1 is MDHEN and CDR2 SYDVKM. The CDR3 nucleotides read TGTGCCAGCAGCGGGGGGACACGGGTATATTTT. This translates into CASSGGTRVYF.

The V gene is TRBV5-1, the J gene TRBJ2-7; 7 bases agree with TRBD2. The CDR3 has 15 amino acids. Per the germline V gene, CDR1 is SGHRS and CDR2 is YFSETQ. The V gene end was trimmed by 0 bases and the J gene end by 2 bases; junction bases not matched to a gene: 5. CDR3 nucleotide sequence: TGCGCCAGCAGCTTGGGTGGACTAGAGACCTACGAGCAGTACTTC. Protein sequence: CASSLGGLETYEQYF.

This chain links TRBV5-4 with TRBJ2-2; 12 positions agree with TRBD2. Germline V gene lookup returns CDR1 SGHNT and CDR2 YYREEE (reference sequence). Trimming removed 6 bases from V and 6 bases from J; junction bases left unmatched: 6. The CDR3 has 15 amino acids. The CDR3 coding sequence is TGTGCCAGCACCCTAGCGGGAGGGCGTTCCGGGGAGCTGTTTTTT. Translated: CASTLAGGRSGELFF. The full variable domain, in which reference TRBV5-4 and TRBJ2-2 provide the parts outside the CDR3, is ETGVTQSPTHLIKTRGQQVTLRCSSQSGHNTVSWYQQALGQGPQFIFQYYREEENGRGNFPPRFSGLQFPNYSSELNVNALELDDSALYLCASTLAGGRSGELFFGEGSRLTVL.

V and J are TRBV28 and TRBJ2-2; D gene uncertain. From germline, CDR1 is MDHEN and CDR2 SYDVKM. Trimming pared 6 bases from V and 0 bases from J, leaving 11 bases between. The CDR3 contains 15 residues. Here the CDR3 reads CASSRAGSNTGELFF. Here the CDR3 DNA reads TGTGCCAGCAGCCGCGCCGGGTCGAACACCGGGGAGCTGTTTTTT.

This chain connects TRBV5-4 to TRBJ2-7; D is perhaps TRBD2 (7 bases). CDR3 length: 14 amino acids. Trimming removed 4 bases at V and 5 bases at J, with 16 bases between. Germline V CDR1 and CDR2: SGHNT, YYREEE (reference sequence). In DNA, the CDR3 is TGTGCCAGCAGCCGGATTGGGGGGGCCCACGAGCAGTACTTC. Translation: CASSRIGGAHEQYF.

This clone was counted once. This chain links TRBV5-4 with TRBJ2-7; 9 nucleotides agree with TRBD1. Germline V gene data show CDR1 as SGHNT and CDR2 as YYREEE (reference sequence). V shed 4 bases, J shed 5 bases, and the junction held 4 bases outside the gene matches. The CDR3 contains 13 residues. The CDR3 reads CASSGTGNHEQYF. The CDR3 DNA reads TGTGCCAGCAGCGGGACAGGGAACCACGAGCAGTACTTC.

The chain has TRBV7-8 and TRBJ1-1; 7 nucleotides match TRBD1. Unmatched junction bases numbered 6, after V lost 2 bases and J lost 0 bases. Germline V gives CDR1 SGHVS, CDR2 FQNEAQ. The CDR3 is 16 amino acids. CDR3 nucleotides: TGTGCCAGCAGCTTATCACAGGGGTTCATGAACACTGAAGCTTTCTTT. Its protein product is CASSLSQGFMNTEAFF. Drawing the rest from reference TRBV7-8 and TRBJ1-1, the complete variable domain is GAGVSQSPRYKVAKRGQDVALRCDPISGHVSLFWYQQALGQGPEFLTYFQNEAQLDKSGLPSDRFFAERPEGSVSTLKIQRTQQEDSAVYLCASSLSQGFMNTEAFFGQGTRLTVV.

The CDR3 region has the DNA TGCGCCAGCAGCCCCCGCCTGGGACAAGGAAACACCATATATTTT. Its translation: CASSPRLGQGNTIYF. The chain has TRBV5-1 and TRBJ1-3; weak D call: TRBD1 (6 bases). This CDR3 contains 15 residues. V was trimmed by 4 bases and J by 4 bases, leaving 15 bases between them. Germline CDR1 is SGHRS and CDR2 is YFSETQ. The whole variable domain, filled in from reference TRBV5-1 and TRBJ1-3, reads KAGVTQTPRYLIKTRGQQVTLSCSPISGHRSVSWYQQTPGQGLQFLFEYFSETQRNKGNFPGRFSGRQFSNSRSEMNVSTLELGDSALYLCASSPRLGQGNTIYFGEGSWLTVV.

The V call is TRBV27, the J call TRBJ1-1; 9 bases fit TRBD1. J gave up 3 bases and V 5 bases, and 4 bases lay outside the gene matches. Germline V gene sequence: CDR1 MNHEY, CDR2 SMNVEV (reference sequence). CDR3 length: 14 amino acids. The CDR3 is CASSIRTGDTEAFF. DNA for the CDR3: TGTGCCAGCAGTATCCGGACAGGGGACACTGAAGCTTTCTTT.

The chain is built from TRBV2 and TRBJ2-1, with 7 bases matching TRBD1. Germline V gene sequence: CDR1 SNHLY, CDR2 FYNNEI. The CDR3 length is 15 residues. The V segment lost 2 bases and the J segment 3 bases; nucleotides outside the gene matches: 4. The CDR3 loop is CASSERAGGYNEQFF. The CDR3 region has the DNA TGTGCCAGCAGTGAACGGGCAGGGGGCTACAATGAGCAGTTCTTC.

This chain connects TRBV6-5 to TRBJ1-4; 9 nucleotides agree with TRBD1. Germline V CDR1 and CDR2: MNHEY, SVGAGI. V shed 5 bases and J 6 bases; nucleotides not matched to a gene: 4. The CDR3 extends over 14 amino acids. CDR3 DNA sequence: TGTGCCAGCAGTCACACAGGGGGCGATGAAAAACTGTTTTTT. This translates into CASSHTGGDEKLFF.

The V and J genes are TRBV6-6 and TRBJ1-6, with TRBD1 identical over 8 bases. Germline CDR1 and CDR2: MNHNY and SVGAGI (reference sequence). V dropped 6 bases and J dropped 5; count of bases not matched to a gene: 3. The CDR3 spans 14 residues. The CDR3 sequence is CASRSTGDNSPLHF. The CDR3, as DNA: TGTGCCAGCAGGTCGACAGGGGATAATTCACCCCTCCACTTT.

In DNA form, the CDR3 reads TGTGCCAGCAGTTCCCAGCGGGGCACAGATACGCAGTATTTT. Translation gives CASSSQRGTDTQYF. This rearrangement joins TRBV6-5 to TRBJ2-3; perhaps TRBD2 as D (6 bases). This CDR3 has 14 amino acids. The ends were cut back, 4 bases at V and 1 base at J, with 9 bases in the middle. CDR1 and CDR2 from the germline V gene are MNHEY and SVGAGI.

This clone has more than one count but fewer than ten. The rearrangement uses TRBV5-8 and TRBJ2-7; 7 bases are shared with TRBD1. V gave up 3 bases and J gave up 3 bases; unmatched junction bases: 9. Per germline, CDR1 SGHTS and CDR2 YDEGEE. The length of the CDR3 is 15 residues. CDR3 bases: TGTGCCAGCAGCTACAGGGGACAGACTTTCTACGAGCAGTACTTC. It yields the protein CASSYRGQTFYEQYF.

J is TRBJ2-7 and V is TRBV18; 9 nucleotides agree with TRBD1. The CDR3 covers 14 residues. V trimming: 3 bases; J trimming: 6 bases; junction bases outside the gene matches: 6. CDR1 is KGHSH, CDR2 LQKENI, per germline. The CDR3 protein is CASSPGTGRSEQYF. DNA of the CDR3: TGTGCCAGCTCACCCGGGACAGGGCGGTCCGAGCAGTACTTC.

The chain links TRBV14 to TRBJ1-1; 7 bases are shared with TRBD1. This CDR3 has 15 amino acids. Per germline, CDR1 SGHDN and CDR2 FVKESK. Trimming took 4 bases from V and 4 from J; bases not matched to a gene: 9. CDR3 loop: CASSPRQGWGTEAFF. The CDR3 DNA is TGTGCCAGCAGCCCTAGACAGGGATGGGGCACTGAAGCTTTCTTT.